This T cell receptor beta chain came from a study of CD8 T cells in ankylosing spondylitis. Study results and caveats: Reportedly, significant enrichment of disease-linked clones occurred in matched ankylosing spondylitis synovial fluid. Previous work reported some of these motif variants in the synovial fluid and blood of reactive arthritis. It appeared that ankylosing spondylitis blood was characterized by a TCR beta motif of several highly homologous variants.

In regard to this clonotype: Antigen unknown.

V gave up 1 base and J gave up 0 bases, with 7 bases separating them. Germline V gene sequence: CDR1 MNHNS, CDR2 SASEGT. The CDR3 has 15 amino acids. The authors made TCR beta libraries by quantitative 5'-RACE with molecular barcodes. One entry per CDR3 protein, called by TCRdb with MiXCR from the 5' RACE reads. The sample carries roughly 440,000 distinct CDR3 sequences, 17% recorded once. This TCR came from a male donor with ankylosing spondylitis. The rearrangement uses TRBV6-1 and TRBJ2-4; D is unclear. Sample: blood, either unsorted or a sorted T cell fraction (not recorded which). The CDR3: CASSEVFIAKNIQYF. The CDR3 DNA is TGTGCCAGCAGTGAAGTCTTTATAGCCAAAAACATTCAGTACTTC.